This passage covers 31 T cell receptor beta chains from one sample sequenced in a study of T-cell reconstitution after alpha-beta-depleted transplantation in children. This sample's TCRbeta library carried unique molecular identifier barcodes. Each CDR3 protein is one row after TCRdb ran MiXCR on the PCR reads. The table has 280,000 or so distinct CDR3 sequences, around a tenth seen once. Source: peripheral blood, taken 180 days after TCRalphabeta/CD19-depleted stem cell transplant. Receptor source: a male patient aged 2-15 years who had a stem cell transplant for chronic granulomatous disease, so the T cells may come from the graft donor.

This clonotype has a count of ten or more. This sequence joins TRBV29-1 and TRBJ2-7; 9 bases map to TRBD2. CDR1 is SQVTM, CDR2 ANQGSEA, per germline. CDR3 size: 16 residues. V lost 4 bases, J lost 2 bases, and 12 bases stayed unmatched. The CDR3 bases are TGCAGCGTTGCGAATAGCGGGGGATCAACCGCCTACGAGCAGTACTTC. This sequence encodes CSVANSGGSTAYEQYF.

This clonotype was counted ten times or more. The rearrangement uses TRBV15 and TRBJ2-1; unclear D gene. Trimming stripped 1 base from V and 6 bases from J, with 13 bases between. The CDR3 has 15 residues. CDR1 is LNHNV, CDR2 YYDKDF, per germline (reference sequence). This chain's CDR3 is CATSRGLEIPNEQFF. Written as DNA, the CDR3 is TGTGCCACCAGCAGAGGTCTGGAAATACCCAATGAGCAGTTCTTC.

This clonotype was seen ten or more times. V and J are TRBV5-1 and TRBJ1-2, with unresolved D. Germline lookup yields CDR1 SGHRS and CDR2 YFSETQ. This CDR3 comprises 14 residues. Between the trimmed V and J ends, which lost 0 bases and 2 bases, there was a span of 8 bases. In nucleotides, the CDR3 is TGCGCCAGCAGCTTGGACACTATAAACTATGGCTACACCTTC. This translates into CASSLDTINYGYTF.

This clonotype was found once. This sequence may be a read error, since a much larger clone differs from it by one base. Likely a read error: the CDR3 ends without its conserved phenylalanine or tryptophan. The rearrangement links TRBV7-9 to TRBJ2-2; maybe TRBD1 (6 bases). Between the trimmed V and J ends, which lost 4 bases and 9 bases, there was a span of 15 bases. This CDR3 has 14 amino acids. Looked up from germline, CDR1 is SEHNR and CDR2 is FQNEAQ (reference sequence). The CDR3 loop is CASSSATGYRELFL. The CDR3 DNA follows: TGTGCCAGCAGCTCCGCGACAGGTTATAGGGAGCTGTTTCTT.

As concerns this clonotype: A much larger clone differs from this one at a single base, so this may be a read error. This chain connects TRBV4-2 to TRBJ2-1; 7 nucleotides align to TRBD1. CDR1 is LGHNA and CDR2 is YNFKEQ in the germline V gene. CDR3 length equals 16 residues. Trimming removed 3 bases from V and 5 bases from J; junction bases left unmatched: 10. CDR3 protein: CASSQTLEGAHNEQFF. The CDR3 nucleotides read TGTGCCAGCAGCCAGACCCTAGAGGGGGCGCACAATGAGCAGTTCTTC.

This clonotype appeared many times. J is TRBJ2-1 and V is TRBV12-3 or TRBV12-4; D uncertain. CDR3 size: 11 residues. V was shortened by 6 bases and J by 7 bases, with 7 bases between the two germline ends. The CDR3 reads CASSLKNEQFF. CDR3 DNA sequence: TGTGCCAGCAGCCTAAAAAATGAGCAGTTCTTC.

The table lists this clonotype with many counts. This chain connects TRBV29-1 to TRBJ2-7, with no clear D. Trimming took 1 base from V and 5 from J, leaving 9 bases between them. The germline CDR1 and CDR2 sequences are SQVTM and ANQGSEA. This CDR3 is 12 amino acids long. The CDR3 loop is CSVEVSYHEQYF. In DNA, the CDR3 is TGCAGCGTTGAAGTTAGCTACCACGAGCAGTACTTC.

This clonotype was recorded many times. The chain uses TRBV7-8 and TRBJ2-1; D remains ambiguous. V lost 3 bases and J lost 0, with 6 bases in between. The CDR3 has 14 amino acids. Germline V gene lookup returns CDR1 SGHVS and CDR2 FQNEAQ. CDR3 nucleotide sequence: TGTGCCAGCAGCTTCCAGAGCTCCTACAATGAGCAGTTCTTC. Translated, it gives CASSFQSSYNEQFF.

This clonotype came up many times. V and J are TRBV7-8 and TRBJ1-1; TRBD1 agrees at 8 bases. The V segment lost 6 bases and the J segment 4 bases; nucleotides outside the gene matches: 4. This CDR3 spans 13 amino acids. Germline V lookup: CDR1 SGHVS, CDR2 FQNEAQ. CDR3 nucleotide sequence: TGTGCCAGCAGGGGACAGGCAGGCACTGAAGCTTTCTTT. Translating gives CASRGQAGTEAFF.

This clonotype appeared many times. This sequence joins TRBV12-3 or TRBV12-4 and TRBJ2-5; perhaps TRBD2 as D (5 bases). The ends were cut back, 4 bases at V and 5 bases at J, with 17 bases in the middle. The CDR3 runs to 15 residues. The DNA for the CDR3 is TGTGCCAGCAGTTCTTGGGCCAATGGCGGGGAGACCCAGTACTTC. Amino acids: CASSSWANGGETQYF.

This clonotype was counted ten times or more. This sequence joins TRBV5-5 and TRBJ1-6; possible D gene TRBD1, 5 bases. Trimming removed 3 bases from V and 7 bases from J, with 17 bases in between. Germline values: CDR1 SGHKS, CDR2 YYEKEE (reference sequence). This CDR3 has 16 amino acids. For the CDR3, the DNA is TGTGCCAGCAGCTCCCTTGGCAGGGATAGGAATTCACCCCTCCACTTT. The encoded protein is CASSSLGRDRNSPLHF.

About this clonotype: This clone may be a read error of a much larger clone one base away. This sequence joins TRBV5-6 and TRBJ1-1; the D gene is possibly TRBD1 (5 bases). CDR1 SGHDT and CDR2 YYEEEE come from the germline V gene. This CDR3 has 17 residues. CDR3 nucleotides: TGTGCCAGCAGCCCGACAGTGGTGAAAACGGGGAACTCTGAAGCTTTCTTT. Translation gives CASSPTVVKTGNSEAFF.

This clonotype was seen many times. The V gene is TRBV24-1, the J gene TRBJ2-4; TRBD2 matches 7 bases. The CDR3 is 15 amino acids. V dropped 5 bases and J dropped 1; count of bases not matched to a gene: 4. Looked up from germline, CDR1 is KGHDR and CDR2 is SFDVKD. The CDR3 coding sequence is TGTGCCACCAGTGCGGGAGGAAGCGCCAAAAACATTCAGTACTTC. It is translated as CATSAGGSAKNIQYF.

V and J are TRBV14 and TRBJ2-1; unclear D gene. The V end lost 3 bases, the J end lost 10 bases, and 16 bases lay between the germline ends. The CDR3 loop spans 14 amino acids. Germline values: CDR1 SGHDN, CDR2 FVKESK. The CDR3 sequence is CASSQSLRVSEQFF. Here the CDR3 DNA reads TGTGCCAGCAGCCAGTCGCTTAGGGTCTCGGAGCAGTTCTTC.

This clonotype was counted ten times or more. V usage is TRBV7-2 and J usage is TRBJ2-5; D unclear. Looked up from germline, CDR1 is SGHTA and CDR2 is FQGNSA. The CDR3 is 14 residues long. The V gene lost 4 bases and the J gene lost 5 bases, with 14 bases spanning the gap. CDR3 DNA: TGTGCCAGCAGCTCCCGATCCCTGTCGGAGACCCAGTACTTC. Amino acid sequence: CASSSRSLSETQYF.

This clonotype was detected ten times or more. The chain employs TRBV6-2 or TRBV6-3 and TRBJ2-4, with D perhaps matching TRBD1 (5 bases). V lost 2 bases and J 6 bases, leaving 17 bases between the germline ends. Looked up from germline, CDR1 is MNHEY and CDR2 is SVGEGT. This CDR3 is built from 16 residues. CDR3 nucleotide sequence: TGTGCCAGCAGTTACGAGGCCGGACCTCAGGGAAACATTCAGTACTTC. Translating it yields CASSYEAGPQGNIQYF.

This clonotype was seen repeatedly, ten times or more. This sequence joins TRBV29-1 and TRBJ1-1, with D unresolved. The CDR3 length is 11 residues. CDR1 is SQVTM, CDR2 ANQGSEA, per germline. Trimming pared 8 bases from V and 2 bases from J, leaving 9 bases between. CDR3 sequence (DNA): TGCAGCTCAGGCAGTAACACTGAAGCTTTCTTT. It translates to CSSGSNTEAFF.

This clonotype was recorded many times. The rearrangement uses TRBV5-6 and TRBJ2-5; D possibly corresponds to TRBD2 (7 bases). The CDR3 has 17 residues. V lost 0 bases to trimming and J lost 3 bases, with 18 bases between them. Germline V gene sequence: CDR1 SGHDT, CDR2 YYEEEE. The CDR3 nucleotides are TGTGCCAGCAGCTTGGTGGGGCGGGGGCCAGGTGAAGAGACCCAGTACTTC. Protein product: CASSLVGRGPGEETQYF.

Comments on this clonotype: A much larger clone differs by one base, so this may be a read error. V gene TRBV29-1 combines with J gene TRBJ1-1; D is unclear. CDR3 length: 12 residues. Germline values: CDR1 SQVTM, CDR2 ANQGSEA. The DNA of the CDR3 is TGCAGCGCTAAAACACTGAACACTAAAGCTTTCTTT. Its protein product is CSAKTLNTKAFF.

The CDR3 DNA is TGTGCCAGCAGTCCGACAGGGGGCCACTCCTACAATGAGCAGTTCTTC. It specifies CASSPTGGHSYNEQFF. This chain connects TRBV28 to TRBJ2-1, with 10 bases aligning to TRBD1. V trimming: 5 bases; J trimming: 0 bases; junction bases outside the gene matches: 4. The length of the CDR3 is 16 residues. CDR1 is MDHEN, CDR2 SYDVKM, per germline. The variable domain in full, with the rest retrieved from reference TRBV28 and TRBJ2-1, is DVKVTQSSRYLVKRTGEKVFLECVQDMDHENMFWYRQDPGLGLRLIYFSYDVKMKEKGDIPEGYSVSREKKERFSLILESASTNQTSMYLCASSPTGGHSYNEQFFGPGTRLTVL.

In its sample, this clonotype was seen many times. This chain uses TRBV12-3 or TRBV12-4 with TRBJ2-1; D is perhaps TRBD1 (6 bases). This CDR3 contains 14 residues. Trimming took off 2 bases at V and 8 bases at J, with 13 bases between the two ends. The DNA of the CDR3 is TGTGCCAGCAGTTTATATTCAGGGGTGGATGAGCAGTTCTTC. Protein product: CASSLYSGVDEQFF.

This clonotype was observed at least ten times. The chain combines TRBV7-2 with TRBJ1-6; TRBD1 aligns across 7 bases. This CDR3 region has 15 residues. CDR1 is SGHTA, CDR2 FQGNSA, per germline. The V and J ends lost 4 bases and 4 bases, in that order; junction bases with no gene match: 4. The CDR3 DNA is TGTGCCAGCAGCTCGGGACAGAATTATAATTCACCCCTCCACTTT. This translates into CASSSGQNYNSPLHF.

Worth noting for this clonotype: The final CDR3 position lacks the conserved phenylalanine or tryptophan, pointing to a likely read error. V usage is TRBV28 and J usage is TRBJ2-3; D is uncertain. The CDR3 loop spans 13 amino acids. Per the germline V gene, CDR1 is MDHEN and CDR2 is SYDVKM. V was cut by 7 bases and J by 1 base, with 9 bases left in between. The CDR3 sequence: CASNVCGTDTQYS. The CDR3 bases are TGTGCCAGCAACGTATGTGGCACAGATACGCAGTATTCT.

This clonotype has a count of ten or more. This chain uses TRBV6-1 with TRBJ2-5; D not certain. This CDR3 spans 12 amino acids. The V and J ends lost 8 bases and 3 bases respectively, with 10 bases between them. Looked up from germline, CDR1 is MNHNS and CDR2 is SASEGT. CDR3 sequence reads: CASGPSKETQYF. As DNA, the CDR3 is TGTGCCAGCGGACCCTCCAAAGAGACCCAGTACTTC.

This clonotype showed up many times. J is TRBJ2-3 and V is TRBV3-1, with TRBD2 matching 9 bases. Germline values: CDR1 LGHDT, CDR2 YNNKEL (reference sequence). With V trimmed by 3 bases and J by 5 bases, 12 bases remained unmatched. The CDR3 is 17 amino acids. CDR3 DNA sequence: TGTGCCAGCAGCCATCGAATTGCGGGGGGGCCTGGAGATACGCAGTATTTT. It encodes CASSHRIAGGPGDTQYF.

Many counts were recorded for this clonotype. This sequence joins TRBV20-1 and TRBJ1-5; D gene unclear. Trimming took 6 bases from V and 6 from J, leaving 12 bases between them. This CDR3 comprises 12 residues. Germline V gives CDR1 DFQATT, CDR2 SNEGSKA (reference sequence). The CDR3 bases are TGCAGTGCGGGCAGGACGGGTCAGCCCCAGCATTTT. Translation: CSAGRTGQPQHF.

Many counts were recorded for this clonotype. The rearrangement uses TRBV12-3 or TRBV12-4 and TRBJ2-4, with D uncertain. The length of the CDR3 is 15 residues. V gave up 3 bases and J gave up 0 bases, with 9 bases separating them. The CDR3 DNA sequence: TGTGCCAGCAGTTTTCCCGCTATAGCCAAAAACATTCAGTACTTC. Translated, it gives CASSFPAIAKNIQYF.

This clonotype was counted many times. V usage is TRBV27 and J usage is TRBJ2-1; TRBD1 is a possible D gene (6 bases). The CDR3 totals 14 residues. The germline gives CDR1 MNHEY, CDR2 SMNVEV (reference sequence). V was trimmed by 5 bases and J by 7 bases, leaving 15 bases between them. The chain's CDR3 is CASSPWAGTNEQFF. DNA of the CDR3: TGTGCCAGCAGTCCCTGGGCAGGGACAAATGAGCAGTTCTTC.

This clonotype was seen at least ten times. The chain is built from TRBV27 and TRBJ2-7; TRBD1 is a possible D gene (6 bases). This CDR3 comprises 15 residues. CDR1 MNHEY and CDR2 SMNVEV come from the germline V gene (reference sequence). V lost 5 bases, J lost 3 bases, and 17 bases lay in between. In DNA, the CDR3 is TGTGCCAGCAGTCGTCTCAGGGGCAGGGACTACGAGCAGTACTTC. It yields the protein CASSRLRGRDYEQYF.

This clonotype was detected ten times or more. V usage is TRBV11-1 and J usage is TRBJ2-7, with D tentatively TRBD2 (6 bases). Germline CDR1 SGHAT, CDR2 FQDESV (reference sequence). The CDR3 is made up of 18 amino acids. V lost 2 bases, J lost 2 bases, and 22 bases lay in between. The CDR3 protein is CASSLTGWEAPTPYEQYF. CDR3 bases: TGTGCCAGCAGCTTAACGGGGTGGGAGGCCCCTACCCCCTACGAGCAGTACTTC. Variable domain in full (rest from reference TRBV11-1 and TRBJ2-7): EAEVAQSPRYKITEKSQAVAFWCDPISGHATLYWYRQILGQGPELLVQFQDESVVDDSQLPKDRFSAERLKGVDSTLKIQPAELGDSAMYLCASSLTGWEAPTPYEQYFGPGTRLTVT.

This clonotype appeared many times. CDR3 DNA: TGCGCCAGCAGCCCTCCTCTTGACGGATACAATGAGCAGTTCTTC. This encodes CASSPPLDGYNEQFF. The V gene is TRBV5-1, the J gene TRBJ2-1; D gene unclear. The V end lost 4 bases, the J end lost 4 bases, and 15 bases lay between the germline ends. This CDR3 region has 15 residues. Germline CDR1 and CDR2: SGHRS and YFSETQ.